Below, 20 T cell receptor beta chains from the same sample are listed, as sequenced in a study of vaccination and CD4 T cells after COVID-19. Sequencing of cultured CD4+ T cell DNA used the Oncomine TCR Beta short-read assay. TCRdb re-analysed the PCR reads in MiXCR, keeping a single row per CDR3 protein. Among around 19,000 distinct CDR3 sequences listed, approximately 40% were seen once. Their target antigens are unknown. Regarding treatment: approximately nine-day PBMC culture with coronavirus spike peptide pools or control peptides (ViraFEST assay). The material was CD4+ T cells from blood, cultured in vitro, obtained after SARS-CoV-2 vaccination. These receptors were collected from a human donor who had recovered from COVID-19.

This clonotype was picked up a small number of times. J is TRBJ1-6 and V is TRBV7-2, with D unclear. Trimming stripped 1 base from V and 13 bases from J, with 8 bases between. Germline CDR1 SGHTA, CDR2 FQGNSA. There are 12 residues in the CDR3. The CDR3 sequence: CASSLGPSPLHF. The CDR3 DNA follows: TGTGCCAGCAGCTTAGGGCCCAGTCCCCTCCACTTT.

The chain joins TRBV15 to TRBJ1-2; D gene uncertain. The CDR3 runs 13 residues. Germline V gene data show CDR1 as LNHNV and CDR2 as YYDKDF (reference sequence). Trimming stripped 0 bases from V and 7 bases from J, with 9 bases between. The CDR3 is CATSRERGSGYTF. The CDR3 nucleotides read TGTGCCACCAGCAGAGAAAGAGGGTCTGGCTACACCTTC.

The CDR3 DNA reads as TGTGCTGAGGGGGCTTCATCCAGGGGCTACACCTTC. Protein: CAEGASSRGYTF. The gene calls are TRBV30 and TRBJ1-2; TRBD1 matches 7 bases. The length of the CDR3 is 12 residues. Germline CDR1 reads GTSNPN; CDR2 reads SVGIG (reference sequence).

Here the CDR3 reads CASSLAVDTGELFF. The DNA for the CDR3 is TGCGCCAGCAGCTTGGCCGTAGACACCGGGGAGCTGTTTTTT. This chain links TRBV5-1 with TRBJ2-2; D unclear. With 0 bases removed from V and 3 bases from J, the gap between germline ends came to 6 bases. Germline V gene lookup returns CDR1 SGHRS and CDR2 YFSETQ. The CDR3 is 14 amino acids.

V and J are TRBV11-3 and TRBJ2-1; TRBD1 might be the D (6 bases). This CDR3 has 11 residues. The ends were cut back, 6 bases at V and 13 bases at J, with 13 bases in the middle. CDR1 and CDR2 (germline): SGHNT, YENEEA. CDR3 in DNA: TGTGCCAGCAGTTCGGACAGAGCCCAGTTCTTC. Its translation: CASSSDRAQFF.

This clonotype has a handful of counts. The chain couples TRBV27 to TRBJ2-1, with D possibly being TRBD2 (6 bases). Germline V gene lookup returns CDR1 MNHEY and CDR2 SMNVEV (reference sequence). This CDR3 is built from 15 residues. V was trimmed by 3 bases and J by 1 base, leaving 10 bases between them. CDR3 in DNA: TGTGCCAGCAGTTTCTCGCGGGAATCCTACAATGAGCAGTTCTTC. Translated, it gives CASSFSRESYNEQFF.

The gene calls are TRBV7-3 and TRBJ2-3, with TRBD2 identical over 9 bases. V lost 2 bases to trimming and J lost 10 bases; unmatched junction nucleotides: 4. CDR3 length: 13 residues. Looked up from germline, CDR1 is SGHTA and CDR2 is FQGTGA. This CDR3 is CASSLLAGKPQYF. In DNA form, the CDR3 reads TGTGCCAGCAGCTTACTAGCGGGAAAACCGCAGTATTTT. The full variable domain, rest sourced from reference TRBV7-3 and TRBJ2-3, is GAGVSQTPSNKVTEKGKYVELRCDPISGHTALYWYRQSLGQGPEFLIYFQGTGAADDSGLPNDRFFAVRPEGSVSTLKIQRTERGDSAVYLCASSLLAGKPQYFGPGTRLTVL.

A few counts support this clonotype. V gene TRBV19 combines with J gene TRBJ2-1; the D call may be TRBD1 or TRBD2 (5 bases each). With 4 bases removed from V and 8 bases from J, the gap between germline ends came to 15 bases. CDR3 length equals 14 residues. Per germline, CDR1 LNHDA and CDR2 SQIVND (reference sequence). This CDR3 is CASSRRAGSDEQFF. The DNA of the CDR3 is TGTGCCAGTAGTAGAAGAGCAGGGAGCGATGAGCAGTTCTTC.

This rearrangement joins TRBV7-2 to TRBJ2-5; D gene ambiguous. Trimming pared 5 bases from V and 5 bases from J, leaving 18 bases between. Germline V gene data show CDR1 as SGHTA and CDR2 as FQGNSA. There are 15 residues in the CDR3. CDR3 in DNA: TGTGCCAGCAGCCCAATGTTCGGTATCGGGGAGACCCAGTACTTC. Translating gives CASSPMFGIGETQYF.

This clonotype was seen more than once but under ten times. The CDR3 spells CSATGQGGLEDTQYF. The CDR3, as DNA: TGCAGTGCAACGGGACAAGGGGGGTTGGAAGATACGCAGTATTTT. The chain is built from TRBV20-1 and TRBJ2-3, with D perhaps being TRBD1 or TRBD2 (6 bases each). The CDR3 covers 15 residues. Deletions cut 6 bases from V and 5 bases from J, with 21 bases between. Germline assignment: CDR1 DFQATT and CDR2 SNEGSKA (reference sequence).

The V call is TRBV20-1, the J call TRBJ1-1; no reliable D call. The ends were cut back, 3 bases at V and 1 base at J, with 12 bases in the middle. This CDR3 contains 14 residues. Germline assignment: CDR1 DFQATT and CDR2 SNEGSKA (reference sequence). The CDR3 DNA sequence: TGCAGTGCTAGGATTCCAGGAAGGAACACTGAAGCTTTCTTT. Protein sequence: CSARIPGRNTEAFF.

The chain has TRBV5-4 and TRBJ1-6; TRBD1 agrees at 9 bases. CDR1 is SGHNT, CDR2 YYREEE, per germline (reference sequence). Unmatched junction bases numbered 2, after V lost 2 bases and J lost 5 bases. CDR3 size: 15 residues. The CDR3 DNA follows: TGTGCCAGCAGCTTAGGGACAGGGAATAATTCACCCCTCCACTTT. It encodes CASSLGTGNNSPLHF.

This clonotype showed up just a few times. This chain connects TRBV7-8 to TRBJ1-2, with 7 bases fitting TRBD1. The CDR3 covers 13 residues. With 5 bases clipped from V and 4 bases from J, the junction kept 4 bases outside the gene matches. Looked up from germline, CDR1 is SGHVS and CDR2 is FQNEAQ. This CDR3 is CASSQDRLYGYTF. The CDR3 coding sequence is TGTGCCAGCAGCCAGGACAGGCTCTATGGCTACACCTTC.

In its sample, this clonotype was seen a few times. The genes are TRBV20-1 and TRBJ1-2, with D perhaps TRBD1 (5 bases). CDR1 is DFQATT, CDR2 SNEGSKA, per germline (reference sequence). V lost 3 bases and J lost 4, with 15 bases in between. This CDR3 is 14 amino acids long. CDR3 sequence reads: CSARVSGTAYGYTF. Here the CDR3 DNA reads TGCAGTGCTAGGGTTTCCGGGACGGCCTATGGCTACACCTTC.

This clonotype occurred a few times. The gene calls are TRBV6-1 and TRBJ1-1; possible D gene TRBD1, 5 bases. V was clipped by 2 bases and J by 11 bases, with 12 bases between them. Germline CDR1 is MNHNS and CDR2 is SASEGT. This CDR3 has 12 residues. The DNA of the CDR3 is TGTGCCAGCAGTGAATCAGGGTTGAGGGCTTTCTTT. This encodes CASSESGLRAFF.

The chain joins TRBV29-1 to TRBJ2-5; no clear D. Between the trimmed V and J ends, which lost 8 bases and 1 base, there was a span of 14 bases. The CDR3 spans 13 residues. CDR1 SQVTM and CDR2 ANQGSEA come from the germline V gene. For the CDR3, the DNA is TGCAGCAGTGGAGCAGGTACCCAAGAGACCCAGTACTTC. Its translation is CSSGAGTQETQYF.

The chain combines TRBV19 with TRBJ2-7; TRBD1 agrees at 8 bases. V was pared by 6 bases and J by 1 base, with 5 bases of the junction left unmatched. The CDR3 covers 14 residues. The V gene's germline CDR1 is LNHDA and CDR2 SQIVND (reference sequence). The chain's CDR3 is CASSPGQVSYEQYF. In DNA, the CDR3 is TGTGCCAGTAGCCCGGGACAGGTATCCTACGAGCAGTACTTC.

This chain joins TRBV7-9 and TRBJ2-2, with 9 bases matching TRBD2. This CDR3 has 16 amino acids. The junction had 8 bases not matched to a gene; V was cut back by 8 bases and J by 1 base. Germline V gene sequence: CDR1 SEHNR, CDR2 FQNEAQ (reference sequence). The CDR3 coding sequence is TGTGCCAGCCTCGGGGAACTAGCGGGGAACACCGGGGAGCTGTTTTTT. As protein: CASLGELAGNTGELFF. Combining the CDR3 with reference TRBV7-9 and TRBJ2-2 gives the whole variable domain DTGVSQNPRHKITKRGQNVTFRCDPISEHNRLYWYRQTLGQGPEFLTYFQNEAQLEKSRLLSDRFSAERPKGSFSTLEIQRTEQGDSAMYLCASLGELAGNTGELFFGEGSRLTVL.

The V gene is TRBV5-4, the J gene TRBJ1-1, with D perhaps TRBD1 (6 bases). The CDR3 covers 14 residues. The germline V gene encodes CDR1 SGHNT and CDR2 YYREEE (reference sequence). V was cut by 3 bases and J by 2 bases, with 11 bases left in between. The CDR3 spells CASSSGQTNTEAFF. For the CDR3, the DNA is TGTGCCAGCAGCTCCGGACAGACTAACACTGAAGCTTTCTTT.

This chain uses TRBV6-4 with TRBJ2-3, with TRBD2 matching 9 bases. Germline CDR1 and CDR2: MRHNA and SNTAGT. With 6 bases clipped from V and 4 bases from J, the junction kept 11 bases outside the gene matches. This CDR3 is built from 16 residues. The CDR3 is CASSNRSGSIPDTQYF. For the CDR3, the DNA is TGTGCCAGCAGCAATCGTAGCGGGAGTATCCCAGATACGCAGTATTTT.